Listed here is a single TCR beta chain. TCRdb's table, derived via immunoSEQ multiplex PCR, lists solely in-frame clones and lacks some. The sample shows more than 300,000 clones, approximately 90% of them seen only once. These data belong to a study of blood T cell repertoires in COVID-19. CDR3 length: 16 amino acids. Germline assignment: CDR1 KGHSH and CDR2 LQKENI. Trimming removed 3 bases from V and 1 base from J, with 15 bases in between. The V gene is TRBV18, the J gene TRBJ2-5, with D possibly matching TRBD2 (6 bases). Material: PBMCs or T cells enriched from blood (not recorded which). This receptor was taken from a middle-aged woman who had been exposed to COVID-19. The CDR3 is CASSPTRGRFQETQYF. Here the CDR3 DNA reads TGTGCCAGCTCACCGACGCGGGGTAGATTCCAAGAGACCCAGTACTTC.